Listed here is a single TCR beta chain. Its antigen is as yet unknown. The data derive from a study of PD-1 blockade in classical Hodgkin lymphoma. General study results and limits: Before treatment, TCR diversity in newly diagnosed patients was reportedly lower than in healthy donors. CD4+ TCR diversity climbed significantly by C4D1, unlike CD8+ TCR diversity.

TCRdb's copy holds only in-frame clones and misses some; the assay was immunoSEQ multiplex PCR. The data show 5,500 to 7,000 clones, with about 86% seen just once and roughly 40% held by the top ten. This CDR3 has 15 amino acids. The junction had 9 bases not matched to a gene; V was cut back by 6 bases and J by 9 bases. Time point defined: cycle 4 day 1 (C4D1), after about 6 weeks of nivolumab. All patients relapsed after autologous stem cell transplantation, and brentuximab vedotin exposure varied. The genes are TRBV23-1 and TRBJ2-1, with 12 bases matching TRBD2. TRBV23-1 is an ORF, with its function uncertain. The clonotype comes from a human donor with classical Hodgkin lymphoma. This sample comprised peripheral blood mononuclear cells (PBMCs), obtained before the fourth cycle of nivolumab. DNA for the CDR3: TGCGCCAGCAGCCAACTAGCGGGAGGAGGGGGTGAGCAGTTCTTC. It specifies CASSQLAGGGGEQFF.